This is a list of T cell receptor beta chains from one sample in a study of identical twins. MiXCR was run by TCRdb on the 5' RACE reads, yielding one entry per CDR3 protein. Here the sample spans hundreds of thousands of distinct CDR3 sequences, around 6.1% being singletons. Sequences were obtained from naive T cells sorted from blood. The receptor set was obtained from a man between 18 and 29 years old in good health. Each CDR3 is given with its conserved first and last residue. The D gene is left open where the match is weak. Size tells how often a clone was seen (once, few, many) or the class of an expanded clone, and some rows leave it out.

cdr3_nt cdr3_aa v_call d_call clone_size j_call
TGTGCCAGCAGTCCAGGGTATCTTGGGGAGACCCAGTACTTC CASSPGYLGETQYF TRBV3-1 - - TRBJ2-5
TGCGCCAGCAGCTTGAAAACAGGGAGGAACACTGAAGCTTTCTTT CASSLKTGRNTEAFF TRBV5-1 - few TRBJ1-1
TGTGCCAGCAGCCAACGCGTGCTGGATTCCTACGAGCAGTACTTC CASSQRVLDSYEQYF TRBV3-1 - few TRBJ2-7
TGCAGCGTTCTGCCCGTCAGGGGCGAGCAGTACTTC CSVLPVRGEQYF TRBV29-1 - many TRBJ2-7
TGCGCCAGCAGCTTGGCTGAGTTTCGCGAGCAGTACTTC CASSLAEFREQYF TRBV5-1 - many TRBJ2-7
TGCGCCAGCAGCTTAAACCGACTAGCGGTGTTAAGCACAGATACGCAGTATTTT CASSLNRLAVLSTDTQYF TRBV5-1 TRBD2 - TRBJ2-3
TGCAGCGTGGCCGGGACGGTGAATGAAAAACTGTTTTTT CSVAGTVNEKLFF TRBV29-1 - many TRBJ1-4
TGCGCCAGCAGACTCTTGGCGGGAGACGGAGAGACCCAGTACTTC CASRLLAGDGETQYF TRBV5-1 TRBD2 many TRBJ2-5
TGTGCCACCAGCAGACCTGACACTGAAGCTTTCTTT CATSRPDTEAFF TRBV15 - - TRBJ1-1
TGTGCCAGCAGCTCCAAACCCGGGACTAGCGGGAGGGCCGTGGCTGAGACCCAGTACTTC CASSSKPGTSGRAVAETQYF TRBV28 TRBD2 - TRBJ2-5
TGTGCCAGCAGCGTAGTGGGAGTTTCGGCAGAGACCCAGTACTTC CASSVVGVSAETQYF TRBV9 - - TRBJ2-5
TGCGCCAGCAGCTCGGTTGGGGGCCACGAGCAGTACTTC CASSSVGGHEQYF TRBV5-1 - few TRBJ2-7
TGTGCCAGCAGTTTATCTGAGGGAGAGAGCGGGGAGCTGTTTTTT CASSLSEGESGELFF TRBV12-3/TRBV12-4 - - TRBJ2-2
TGTGCCAGCAGTTACTCCGGCGGAGTTCAGCCCCAGCATTTT CASSYSGGVQPQHF TRBV6-5 - many TRBJ1-5
TGTGCCAGCGGGCCGGGACTAGCGGTTCTGAACACCGGGGAGCTGTTTTTT CASGPGLAVLNTGELFF TRBV27 TRBD2 few TRBJ2-2
TGCAGGACAACGAATTCACCCCTCCACTTT CRTTNSPLHF TRBV20-1 - many TRBJ1-6
TGTGCCAGCTCACCAGCAGGGTGGAATGAGCAGTTCTTC CASSPAGWNEQFF TRBV18 - - TRBJ2-1
TGCAGTGCTAGTCTCCAGCGCTATGGCTACACCTTC CSASLQRYGYTF TRBV20-1 - many TRBJ1-2
TGTGCCAGCAGCAAAGTGTGGGCCAATGAGCAGTTCTTC CASSKVWANEQFF TRBV21-1 - few TRBJ2-1
TGTGCCAGCAGTCCCGGGGGGTGGGGCACCGGGGAGCTGTTTTTT CASSPGGWGTGELFF TRBV12-3/TRBV12-4 TRBD2 many TRBJ2-2
TGCAGTGCTAGAGATGTTGGGGACAGCCAAGAGACCCAGTACTTC CSARDVGDSQETQYF TRBV20-1 TRBD1 many TRBJ2-5
TGTGCCAGCAGCCCAGGGGGCTTGGGTGGAAACACCATATATTTT CASSPGGLGGNTIYF TRBV7-2 TRBD1 - TRBJ1-3
TGTGCCAGCAGCGGCCAGGGGTACGCTGAAGCTTTCTTT CASSGQGYAEAFF TRBV28 - many TRBJ1-1
TGTGCCATCAGTGAGTCAAAGCGGGAAGGTACAGATACGCAGTATTTT CAISESKREGTDTQYF TRBV10-3 TRBD2 many TRBJ2-3
TGTGCCAGCAGCTTATATCGTGAGCAGTTCTTC CASSLYREQFF TRBV7-9 - few TRBJ2-1
TGCGCCAGCAGCTTGGCTAGCGGGAGGGCCTACAATGAGCAGTTCTTC CASSLASGRAYNEQFF TRBV5-1 TRBD2 many TRBJ2-1
TGCAGTGCTACTGACAGGGCCTACGAGCAGTACTTC CSATDRAYEQYF TRBV20-1 TRBD1 many TRBJ2-7
TGTGCCAGCAGTTACGTGCTAGCTCAAGAGACCCAGTACTTC CASSYVLAQETQYF TRBV6-2/TRBV6-3 - few TRBJ2-5
TGTGCCAGCAGCCGACCCAGCGGCCAGGCCACCGGGGAGCTGTTTTTT CASSRPSGQATGELFF TRBV11-2 - many TRBJ2-2